The 5 T cell receptor beta chains below were found in one sample sequenced in a study of response to subunit inactivated influenza vaccine. TCRdb reprocessed the RT-PCR reads via MiXCR and lists one record per CDR3 protein. The data show approximately 520,000 distinct CDR3 sequences, about 25% seen once. Sequenced material: CD4+ T cells sorted from PBMCs, taken 5 days after vaccination. These receptors all stem from a man over 45 who received an inactivated influenza vaccine.

This clonotype has more than one count but fewer than ten. The chain employs TRBV20-1 and TRBJ1-6; no clear D gene. V was trimmed by 3 bases and J by 9 bases, leaving 12 bases between them. Looked up from germline, CDR1 is DFQATT and CDR2 is SNEGSKA (reference sequence). This CDR3 comprises 13 residues. The CDR3 is CSASNQGSSPLHF. CDR3 sequence (DNA): TGCAGTGCTAGTAATCAAGGGAGTTCACCCCTCCACTTT.

This clonotype was picked up a small number of times. This rearrangement joins TRBV5-1 to TRBJ1-4; D is unresolved. The V gene lost 0 bases and the J gene lost 0 bases, with 9 bases spanning the gap. The length of the CDR3 is 16 residues. In germline, CDR1 is SGHRS, CDR2 YFSETQ. Here the CDR3 DNA reads TGCGCCAGCAGCTTGGTTAGGCCGGCAACTAATGAAAAACTGTTTTTT. Amino acids: CASSLVRPATNEKLFF.

The CDR3 coding sequence is TGCGCCAGCAGGGGGGGCAGAGATCAGCCCCAGCATTTT. As protein: CASRGGRDQPQHF. V is TRBV10-2 and J is TRBJ1-5; maybe TRBD1 (6 bases). Trimming removed 6 bases from V and 5 bases from J, with 11 bases in between. The CDR3 is 13 amino acids. CDR1 and CDR2 (germline): WSHSY, SAAADI.

This rearrangement joins TRBV3-1 to TRBJ2-1, with TRBD2 matching over 7 bases. Germline loops: CDR1 LGHDT, CDR2 YNNKEL (reference sequence). The CDR3 runs 16 residues. The V and J ends lost 3 bases and 3 bases, in that order; junction bases with no gene match: 8. CDR3 coding DNA: TGTGCCAGCAGCCACCTGGCGGGAGCGAACTACAATGAGCAGTTCTTC. Translated: CASSHLAGANYNEQFF.

This rearrangement joins TRBV20-1 to TRBJ1-1, with unresolved D. The CDR3 is made up of 12 amino acids. V lost 1 base and J lost 4, with 7 bases in between. The V gene's germline CDR1 is DFQATT and CDR2 SNEGSKA (reference sequence). The CDR3 region has the DNA TGCAGTGCTAGAGGAGTCCTCACTGAAGCTTTCTTT. Protein: CSARGVLTEAFF.